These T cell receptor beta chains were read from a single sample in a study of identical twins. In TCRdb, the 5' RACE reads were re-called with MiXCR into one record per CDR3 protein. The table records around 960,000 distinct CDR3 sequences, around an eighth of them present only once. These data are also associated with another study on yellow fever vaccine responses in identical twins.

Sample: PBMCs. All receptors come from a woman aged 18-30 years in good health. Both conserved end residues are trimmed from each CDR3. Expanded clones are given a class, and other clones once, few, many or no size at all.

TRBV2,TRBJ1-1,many,ASSVSTDTEAF
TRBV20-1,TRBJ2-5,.,SGSSRTRSPGETQY
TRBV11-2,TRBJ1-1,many,ASSPWDRMNTEAF
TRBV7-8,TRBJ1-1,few,ASSFRDILNTEAF
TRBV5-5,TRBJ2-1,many,ASSLGLASSYNEQF
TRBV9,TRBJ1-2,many,ASSWTDYGYT
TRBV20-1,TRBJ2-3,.,SACGVGDTQY
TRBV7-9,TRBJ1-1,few,ASSAATWSVTEAF
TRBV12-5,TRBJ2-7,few,ASGLAGQGWSYEQY
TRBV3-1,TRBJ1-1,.,ASSQDQVQGNWRMNTEAF
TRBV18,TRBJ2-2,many,ASSPANTGELF
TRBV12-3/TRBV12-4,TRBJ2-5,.,ASSPRDNQETQY
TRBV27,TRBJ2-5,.,ASRRAGVGETQY
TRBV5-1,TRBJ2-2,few,ASSSDRVLTGELF
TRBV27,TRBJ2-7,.,ASTESGRAVYEQY
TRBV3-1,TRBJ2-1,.,ASSRYGVAGRPAVRGEQF
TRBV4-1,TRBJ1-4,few,ASSQDYSGRLNEKLF
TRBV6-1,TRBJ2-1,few,ASSEGTTTRERSEQF
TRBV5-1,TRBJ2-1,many,ASSLGLGQLTYNEQF